These T cell receptor beta chains were read from a single sample in a study of shared clonotypes between healthy human individuals. Generated by immunoSEQ multiplex PCR, the TCRdb table keeps only in-frame clones and is missing some. The table records over 750,000 clones, about 96% of them present only once. The specimen was naive CD8+ T cells sorted from blood. Every receptor here comes from a man aged 30-40 years in good health. CDR3s leave out the opening cysteine and the closing phenylalanine or tryptophan. Fields, in order: clone size, J gene, V gene, CDR3 protein. Size is omitted from some rows. Given values are once, few, many or a class for expanded clones.

size: NA; J: TRBJ2-7; V: TRBV6-5; CDR3: ASSTGVEQY
size: NA; J: TRBJ2-1; V: TRBV27; CDR3: ASSLATSGRAYNEQF
size: NA; J: TRBJ2-3; V: TRBV27; CDR3: ASSLSSGRYTDTQY
size: NA; J: TRBJ1-4; V: TRBV30; CDR3: ACSHRDRSEKLF
size: NA; J: TRBJ1-1; V: TRBV6-5; CDR3: ASAYGTGTEAF
size: NA; J: TRBJ2-1; V: TRBV7-9; CDR3: ASSYPLATAGEQF
size: NA; J: TRBJ1-2; V: TRBV25-1; CDR3: ASRNRGPYGYT
size: NA; J: TRBJ2-2; V: TRBV4-1; CDR3: ASSLRQGGRELF
size: NA; J: TRBJ2-3; V: TRBV29-1; CDR3: SVEGTGSTDTQY
size: NA; J: TRBJ1-2; V: TRBV6-1; CDR3: ASSEFSGEGYGYT
size: NA; J: TRBJ1-1; V: TRBV4-1; CDR3: ASSQEALYATEAF
size: once; J: TRBJ2-2; V: TRBV18; CDR3: ASSPRAPLAGELF
size: NA; J: TRBJ2-7; V: TRBV27; CDR3: ASGTDYEQY
size: NA; J: TRBJ2-3; V: TRBV10-3; CDR3: AISDSGRSDTQY
size: NA; J: TRBJ2-3; V: TRBV29-1; CDR3: SAVPDFSNTDTQY
size: NA; J: TRBJ2-2; V: TRBV5-5; CDR3: ASSLEWAPYTGELF
size: NA; J: TRBJ1-4; V: TRBV7-8; CDR3: ASSNQRVTSEKLF
size: NA; J: TRBJ2-3; V: TRBV29-1; CDR3: SVLVPADTQY
size: NA; J: TRBJ2-7; V: TRBV5-1; CDR3: ASSTGTGNYEQY
size: NA; J: TRBJ2-3; V: TRBV9; CDR3: ASSPLFSTDTQY
size: NA; J: TRBJ2-2; V: TRBV9; CDR3: ASSVAGFPNTGELF
size: NA; J: TRBJ1-2; V: TRBV6-5; CDR3: ASSRDSYGYT
size: once; J: TRBJ2-7; V: TRBV15; CDR3: ATSAKVRGTDYEQY
size: NA; J: TRBJ1-4; V: TRBV19; CDR3: ASSIWLGDRGFEKLF
size: NA; J: TRBJ1-4; V: TRBV19; CDR3: ASSIGLMDEKLF
size: NA; J: TRBJ2-3; V: TRBV7-3; CDR3: ASSLILQDTQY
size: NA; J: TRBJ2-3; V: TRBV29-1; CDR3: SVEGLLQPDTQY
size: NA; J: TRBJ2-3; V: TRBV13; CDR3: ASRLWIHTDTQY
size: NA; J: TRBJ2-7; V: TRBV5-1; CDR3: ASRLTSGSLGTYEQY
size: NA; J: TRBJ2-3; V: TRBV27; CDR3: ASSPRDRGTDTQY
size: NA; J: TRBJ2-7; V: TRBV5-4; CDR3: ASSISPGLVTYEQY
size: NA; J: TRBJ2-7; V: TRBV4-1; CDR3: ASSQEDPGPYEQY
size: NA; J: TRBJ2-1; V: TRBV11-1; CDR3: ASSFRKGLAGGPGNEQF
size: NA; J: TRBJ2-1; V: TRBV7-6; CDR3: ASSLSIPTANEQF
size: NA; J: TRBJ1-5; V: TRBV7-8; CDR3: ASSSDNYQPQH
size: NA; J: TRBJ2-6; V: TRBV29-1; CDR3: SALTGAGANVLT
size: NA; J: TRBJ2-7; V: TRBV27; CDR3: ASSILAGGPGEQY
size: NA; J: TRBJ2-1; V: TRBV7-2; CDR3: ASSSSLAGPSYNEQF
size: once; J: TRBJ2-7; V: TRBV7-8; CDR3: ASSSPTNPYEQY
size: NA; J: TRBJ2-1; V: TRBV7-8; CDR3: ASSLYSGSGRASRISYNEQF
size: NA; J: TRBJ2-3; V: TRBV7-9; CDR3: ASSLARGMDTQY
size: NA; J: TRBJ2-7; V: TRBV30; CDR3: AWIRSGGSYEQY
size: NA; J: TRBJ2-1; V: TRBV7-9; CDR3: ASSSPLAGDAYNEQF
size: NA; J: TRBJ1-1; V: TRBV4-1; CDR3: ASSQGPGQNTEAF
size: NA; J: TRBJ1-5; V: TRBV5-6; CDR3: ASSSWFRLYNQPQH